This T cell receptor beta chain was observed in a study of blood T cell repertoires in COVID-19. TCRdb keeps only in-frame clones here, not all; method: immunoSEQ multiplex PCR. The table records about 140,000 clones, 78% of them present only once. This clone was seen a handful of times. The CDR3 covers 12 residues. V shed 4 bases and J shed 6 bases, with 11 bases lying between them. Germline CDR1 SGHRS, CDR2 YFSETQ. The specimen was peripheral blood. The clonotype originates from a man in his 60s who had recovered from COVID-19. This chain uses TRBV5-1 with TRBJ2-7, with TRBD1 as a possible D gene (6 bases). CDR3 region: CASSETGTEQYF. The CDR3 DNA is TGCGCCAGCAGCGAAACAGGGACCGAGCAGTACTTC.